This T cell receptor (beta chain) stems from a study of tumor and adjacent non-tumor tissue in lung cancer. This clonotype was seen ten or more times. Three rounds of nested PCR, following a modified ARM-PCR protocol, produced the TCRbeta library. MiXCR, run by TCRdb on the multiplex PCR reads, gives a single entry per CDR3 protein. The sample yields fewer than 120,000 distinct CDR3 sequences, around 82% seen once. This sample's RNA came from whole unsorted tissue. CDR3 length equals 13 residues. Germline assignment: CDR1 LGHNA and CDR2 YSLEER. Trimming cost V 0 bases and J 6 bases, with 3 bases left between them.

This chain connects TRBV4-3 to TRBJ1-6, with D hard to call. This TCR came from a man between 65 and 85 years old with non-small cell lung cancer. The sequenced sample consisted of lung tumor tissue. This chain's CDR3 is CASSQEVNSPLHF. CDR3 nucleotides: TGCGCCAGCAGCCAAGAAGTTAATTCACCCCTCCACTTT.